The 26 T cell receptor beta chains below all came from one sample that was sequenced in a study of shared clonotypes between healthy human individuals. This table comes from immunoSEQ multiplex PCR, and its TCRdb copy is limited to in-frame clones, with some not included. The sample lists approximately 500,000 clones, approximately 84% occurring once. The sequenced sample consisted of PBMCs. These receptors were collected from a woman between 40 and 50 years old in good health. Some clones in this sample may be carry-over from other donors' samples.

With regard to this clone: With a far larger clone one base away, a read error is the likely cause. The identical CDR3 is also encoded by other nucleotide sequences in the sample. V gene TRBV27 combines with J gene TRBJ1-1; 7 bases are shared with TRBD1. V was pared by 1 base and J by 5 bases, with 10 bases of the junction left unmatched. CDR1 and CDR2 (germline): MNHEY, SMNVEV (reference sequence). This CDR3 spans 16 amino acids. The CDR3 region is CASSLYEGAGNTEAFF. The CDR3 DNA reads TGTGCCAGCAGTTTATATGAGGGGGCCGGGAATACTGAAGCTTTCTTT.

The DNA of the CDR3 is TGTGCCATCAGTGAGTCGGGGGCCCGGGAGGGCTATGGCTACACCTTC. Translating gives CAISESGAREGYGYTF. The chain recombines TRBV10-3 with TRBJ1-2, with D maybe TRBD1 (6 bases). The V gene lost 0 bases and the J gene lost 4 bases, with 15 bases spanning the gap. Germline lookup yields CDR1 ENHRY and CDR2 SYGVKD. The CDR3 sequence is 16 residues long.

This chain uses TRBV10-3 with TRBJ2-7; 7 nucleotides line up with TRBD2. The CDR3 consists of 13 residues. V gave up 8 bases and J gave up 1 base; unmatched junction bases: 5. CDR1 is ENHRY and CDR2 is SYGVKD in the germline V gene. The CDR3 bases are TGTGCCATCGGGGCGGGAGCTTCCTACGAGCAGTACTTC. This gives the protein CAIGAGASYEQYF.

With regard to this clone: A much larger clone lies one base from this, so it may be a read error. The V gene is TRBV7-3, the J gene TRBJ2-3; no reliable D call. Trimming removed 4 bases from V and 3 bases from J, with 11 bases in between. Germline lookup yields CDR1 SGHTA and CDR2 FQGTGA. This CDR3 comprises 14 residues. The CDR3: CASSSKAGTDTQYF. CDR3 coding DNA: TGTGCCAGCAGCTCCAAGGCTGGAACAGATACGCAGTATTTT.

The chain is built from TRBV28 and TRBJ2-2, with TRBD1 as a possible D gene (6 bases). V was shortened by 3 bases and J by 8 bases, with 19 bases between the two germline ends. Germline V gene data show CDR1 as MDHEN and CDR2 as SYDVKM. The CDR3 is made up of 16 amino acids. Here the CDR3 DNA reads TGTGCCAGCAGTTTTTTGGGGGCACAAGGGGAGGGGGAGCTGTTTTTT. Translated, it gives CASSFLGAQGEGELFF.

The chain joins TRBV4-1 to TRBJ2-1; a weak D match, TRBD2 (5 bases). This CDR3 is 14 amino acids long. Trimming left V 2 bases short and J 6 bases short, with 11 bases between. Germline CDR1 is MGHRA and CDR2 is YSYEKL. CDR3 nucleotides: TGCGCCAGCAGCCAATGGGGTGAGGGCAATGAGCAGTTCTTC. As protein: CASSQWGEGNEQFF.

A note on this clone: One junction end does not reproduce the germline sequence, and a read error may be involved. Other nucleotide sequences from this sample produce the same CDR3. The CDR3 is CASSFGETQYF. The DNA for the CDR3 is TGCGCCAGCAGCTTTGGAGAGACCCAGTACTTC. This rearrangement joins TRBV7-8 to TRBJ2-5; D not resolved. CDR3 length equals 11 residues. The germline V gene encodes CDR1 SGHVS and CDR2 FQNEAQ.

This clone was detected once. The chain couples TRBV29-1 to TRBJ2-7; TRBD1 or TRBD2 may be the D gene (5 bases each). This CDR3 spans 12 amino acids. V was trimmed by 6 bases and J by 3 bases, leaving 12 bases between them. Germline loops: CDR1 SQVTM, CDR2 ANQGSEA. CDR3 region: CSVAGTGYEQYF. The CDR3 coding sequence is TGCAGCGTCGCCGGGACCGGCTACGAGCAGTACTTC.

V usage is TRBV30 and J usage is TRBJ1-5; maybe TRBD1 (5 bases). The germline gives CDR1 GTSNPN, CDR2 SVGIG (reference sequence). This CDR3 spans 16 amino acids. Trimming removed 3 bases at V and 3 bases at J, with 18 bases between. CDR3 sequence (DNA): TGTGCCTGGAGCGCCGGACCCGGACAAGCCAATCAGCCCCAGCATTTT. This gives the protein CAWSAGPGQANQPQHF.

This chain joins TRBV10-3 and TRBJ2-1, with 11 bases lining up with TRBD2. The CDR3 extends over 15 amino acids. Germline assignment: CDR1 ENHRY and CDR2 SYGVKD. The trim removed 10 bases at V and 4 bases at J, leaving 9 bases unmatched. The CDR3 DNA sequence: TGTGCCACCGCTGAACTAGCGGGGGATTACAATGAGCAGTTCTTC. Its translation: CATAELAGDYNEQFF.

This clone has a handful of counts. The chain recombines TRBV12-2 with TRBJ2-6; the D call of TRBD1 is as the table states it, not checked on the DNA. TRBV12-2 corresponds to a pseudogene. CDR3 size: 22 residues. CDR3 DNA sequence: TGTGCAAGTCGCTTAGCGGTAGCGGACAGGGGGGTTGTCCTCTCTGGGGCCAACGTCCTGACTTTC. Protein sequence: CASRLAVADRGVVLSGANVLTF.

A word on this clone: A far larger clone lies a single base away; this is likely a read error. Other DNA sequences in the same sample also yield this CDR3. The J gene is TRBJ2-5, the V gene TRBV5-1; D is unresolved. The CDR3 runs to 13 residues. Trimming pared 5 bases from V and 5 bases from J, leaving 13 bases between. Germline CDR1 and CDR2: SGHRS and YFSETQ. The CDR3 loop is CASSRTERETQYF. The CDR3, as DNA: TGCGCCAGCAGTCGAACAGAACGGGAGACCCAGTACTTC.

Concerning this clone: Different DNA sequences within this sample yield the same CDR3. V and J are TRBV11-3 and TRBJ2-2; 7 bases are a match to TRBD2. With V trimmed by 1 base and J by 0 bases, 2 bases remained unmatched. The germline gives CDR1 SGHNT, CDR2 YENEEA. The CDR3 length is 16 residues. This CDR3 is CASSLGGGANTGELFF. CDR3 bases: TGTGCCAGCAGCTTAGGGGGAGGGGCGAACACCGGGGAGCTGTTTTTT.

This clone has only a few counts. This sequence joins TRBV5-1 and TRBJ2-3, with 13 nucleotides matching TRBD2. CDR3 length: 17 residues. The junction had 3 bases not matched to a gene; V was cut back by 2 bases and J by 0 bases. Germline CDR1 is SGHRS and CDR2 is YFSETQ. CDR3 sequence: CASSFTSGRGSTDTQYF. For the CDR3, the DNA is TGCGCCAGCAGCTTCACTAGCGGGAGGGGGAGCACAGATACGCAGTATTTT.

By share, this clone counts as medium-sized. Other DNA sequences in the sample encode the same CDR3. This chain joins TRBV2 and TRBJ2-3, with D hard to call. Trimming pared 7 bases from V and 10 bases from J, leaving 6 bases between. Germline V gene lookup returns CDR1 SNHLY and CDR2 FYNNEI. The CDR3 contains 9 residues. CDR3 region: CASNGPQYF. Here the CDR3 DNA reads TGTGCCAGCAACGGTCCGCAGTATTTT.

J is TRBJ2-5 and V is TRBV6-6; the D gene could be TRBD1 or TRBD2 (5 bases each). The germline CDR1 and CDR2 sequences are MNHNY and SVGAGI (reference sequence). The CDR3 is 16 residues long. V gave up 2 bases and J gave up 6 bases, with 19 bases separating them. DNA for the CDR3: TGTGCCAGCAGTTACCCGGCCAGGGAAGAGGGTCAGACCCAGTACTTC. The encoded protein is CASSYPAREEGQTQYF.

V gene TRBV5-4 combines with J gene TRBJ2-1, with D unclear. The CDR3 spans 16 residues. The V end was cut by 5 bases, the J end by 1 base, with 16 bases between. From germline, CDR1 is SGHNT and CDR2 YYREEE (reference sequence). The DNA of the CDR3 is TGTGCCAGCAGTCAACCAGAGACCACGTCCTACAATGAGCAGTTCTTC. Its translation is CASSQPETTSYNEQFF.

This clone showed up just once. CDR3 in DNA: TGTGCCAGCAGCTTGTACGGAGCGGGAGGCCTAGAGACCCAGTACTTC. It specifies CASSLYGAGGLETQYF. The chain has TRBV11-2 and TRBJ2-5; TRBD2 matches 9 bases. Trimming cost V 3 bases and J 4 bases; bases outside gene matches: 9. The germline gives CDR1 SGHAT, CDR2 FQNNGV. This CDR3 has 16 amino acids.

CDR3 in DNA: TGTGCCAGCAGTTTGCCTCAGGGTGGCGATACGCAGTATTTT. Translating it yields CASSLPQGGDTQYF. The V call is TRBV28, the J call TRBJ2-3, with D possibly TRBD1 on 5 matching bases. V lost 3 bases and J 6 bases, leaving 13 bases between the germline ends. Germline CDR1 and CDR2: MDHEN and SYDVKM. The CDR3 is 14 amino acids.

The chain has TRBV18 and TRBJ2-7, with D maybe TRBD1 (6 bases). Between the trimmed V and J ends, which lost 5 bases and 6 bases, there was a span of 14 bases. Germline CDR1 reads KGHSH; CDR2 reads LQKENI. The CDR3 runs to 13 residues. The CDR3: CASSTTGFGEQYF. CDR3 sequence (DNA): TGTGCCAGCTCAACAACAGGGTTTGGCGAGCAGTACTTC. The whole variable domain, filled in from reference TRBV18 and TRBJ2-7, reads NAGVMQNPRHLVRRRGQEARLRCSPMKGHSHVYWYRQLPEEGLKFMVYLQKENIIDESGMPKERFSAEFPKEGPSILRIQQVVRGDSAAYFCASSTTGFGEQYFGPGTRLTVT.

The V gene is TRBV7-9, the J gene TRBJ2-7; 11 positions match TRBD2. The J segment lost 2 bases and the V segment lost 0 bases, leaving 6 bases of the junction unmatched. This CDR3 is 17 amino acids long. CDR1 and CDR2 (germline): SEHNR, FQNEAQ (reference sequence). This CDR3 is CASSLAGLAEIPYEQYF. The DNA of the CDR3 is TGTGCCAGCAGCTTAGCGGGACTAGCGGAGATCCCCTACGAGCAGTACTTC.

A note on this clone: With a far larger clone one base away, a read error is the likely cause. V usage is TRBV6-1 and J usage is TRBJ2-7, with D maybe TRBD2 (5 bases). The CDR3 extends over 14 amino acids. Germline CDR1 MNHNS, CDR2 SASEGT. The CDR3 DNA follows: TGTGCCGGCAGTGAAGAGGGCCCTACCTACGAGCAGTACTTC. It encodes CAGSEEGPTYEQYF.

About this clone: A far more abundant clone sits one base away, making this likely a read error. The chain is built from TRBV5-4 and TRBJ2-7; D is uncertain. V was shortened by 4 bases and J by 5 bases, with 13 bases between the two germline ends. The CDR3 length is 13 residues. Per germline, CDR1 SGHNT and CDR2 YYREEE (reference sequence). CDR3 nucleotides: TGTGCCAGCAGCCCCTCCTCCATCCACGAGCAGTACTTC. Its translation is CASSPSSIHEQYF. Full variable domain (remainder filled in from reference TRBV5-4 and TRBJ2-7): ETGVTQSPTHLIKTRGQQVTLRCSSQSGHNTVSWYQQALGQGPQFIFQYYREEENGRGNFPPRFSGLQFPNYSSELNVNALELDDSALYLCASSPSSIHEQYFGPGTRLTVT.

This chain connects TRBV7-9 to TRBJ2-1; 10 bases align to TRBD2. This CDR3 has 16 amino acids. Losses at the gene ends were 3 bases for V and 7 bases for J; bases not matched to a gene: 9. Looked up from germline, CDR1 is SEHNR and CDR2 is FQNEAQ (reference sequence). The CDR3 nucleotides are TGTGCCAGCAGCTTTTCCAGCGGGAGGGCCGATAATGAGCAGTTCTTC. The encoded protein is CASSFSSGRADNEQFF.

The chain employs TRBV19 and TRBJ1-2; D gene uncertain. In germline, CDR1 is LNHDA, CDR2 SQIVND (reference sequence). The CDR3 is 12 residues long. V lost 7 bases and J 8 bases, leaving 14 bases between the germline ends. CDR3 residues: CASNRALGGYTF. The CDR3 coding sequence is TGTGCCAGTAATCGGGCCCTCGGAGGCTACACCTTC.

This clone was found many times. Distinct nucleotide sequences in the sample also encode this CDR3. CDR3 region: CASAQVAGGSYEQYF. DNA for the CDR3: TGTGCCAGCGCGCAGGTAGCGGGAGGCTCCTACGAGCAGTACTTC. This chain joins TRBV6-5 and TRBJ2-7; 10 bases align to TRBD2. V trimming: 8 bases; J trimming: 0 bases; junction bases outside the gene matches: 7. There are 15 residues in the CDR3. Germline V CDR1 and CDR2: MNHEY, SVGAGI.